The 23 T cell receptor beta chains listed next were all sequenced from one sample in a study of vaccination effects on CD4 cells after COVID-19. Subsequent to a culture period of 10 to 11 days, CD4+ T cells were isolated. The participants, recipients of two vaccine doses, got either BNT162b2 or mRNA-1273. For these TCRs, the target antigens are not known. Produced via immunoSEQ multiplex PCR; TCRdb's table is partial and in-frame only. The profile shows approximately 37,000 clones, 65% to 75% of them singletons. This material consisted of CD4+ T cells from PBMCs cultured without peptide, taken after COVID-19 vaccination. These receptor sequences come from a human donor who received a COVID-19 vaccine.

The chain has TRBV14 and TRBJ2-1, with D hard to call. The length of the CDR3 is 15 residues. V lost 4 bases to trimming and J lost 4 bases, with 14 bases between them. Germline loops: CDR1 SGHDN, CDR2 FVKESK. The CDR3 region is CASSPRAGAYNEQFF. DNA for the CDR3: TGTGCCAGCAGCCCCCGGGCTGGCGCTTACAATGAGCAGTTCTTC.

V and J are TRBV5-1 and TRBJ2-1, with 14 bases identical to TRBD2. Unmatched junction bases numbered 3, after V lost 0 bases and J lost 7 bases. Germline V lookup: CDR1 SGHRS, CDR2 YFSETQ. This CDR3 has 16 amino acids. The CDR3 nucleotides are TGCGCCAGCAGCTTGGCCGGACTAGCGGGAGGAAATGAGCAGTTCTTC. Residues: CASSLAGLAGGNEQFF.

The chain uses TRBV6-5 and TRBJ1-2; TRBD1 might be the D (5 bases). V gave up 6 bases and J gave up 2 bases, with 10 bases separating them. Germline values: CDR1 MNHEY, CDR2 SVGAGI. The CDR3 loop spans 13 amino acids. The CDR3 DNA is TGTGCCAGCAGGATCGACAGAAACTATGGCTACACCTTC. Protein sequence: CASRIDRNYGYTF.

This clone was seen a single time. V and J are TRBV15 and TRBJ1-2; the D is unclear. Deletions cut 1 base from V and 5 bases from J, with 23 bases between. Germline lookup yields CDR1 LNHNV and CDR2 YYDKDF (reference sequence). The CDR3 has 18 amino acids. The CDR3 is CATSRGSRAFRLMYGYTF. CDR3 sequence (DNA): TGTGCCACCAGCAGAGGGTCACGGGCTTTTCGGCTTATGTATGGCTACACCTTC.

V is TRBV6-5 and J is TRBJ1-1; 7 positions match TRBD1. This CDR3 is built from 14 residues. Germline CDR1 reads MNHEY; CDR2 reads SVGAGI. Germline trimming cut 6 bases from V and 2 bases from J; bases unmatched to any gene: 6. The DNA of the CDR3 is TGTGCCAGCAGGACAGGGTGGACAAACACTGAAGCTTTCTTT. It yields the protein CASRTGWTNTEAFF.

This clone was observed once. The rearrangement uses TRBV7-8 and TRBJ1-1, with D perhaps matching TRBD1 (6 bases). Trimming stripped 1 base from V and 6 bases from J, with 12 bases between. The CDR3 length is 14 residues. Germline-derived CDR1 and CDR2 are SGHVS and FQNEAQ. The CDR3 sequence is CASSLGQVDPEAFF. CDR3 in DNA: TGTGCCAGCAGCTTAGGACAGGTGGACCCTGAAGCTTTCTTT.

The CDR3 sequence is CASTGRLAGVVDGELFF. CDR3 bases: TGCGCCAGCACCGGGCGACTAGCGGGAGTGGTAGACGGGGAGCTGTTTTTT. This chain uses TRBV10-2 with TRBJ2-2; TRBD2 matches at 12 bases. From germline, CDR1 is WSHSY and CDR2 SAAADI. This CDR3 spans 17 amino acids. J gave up 7 bases and V 7 bases, and 13 bases lay outside the gene matches.

The chain uses TRBV24-1 and TRBJ2-3, with D tentatively TRBD1 (6 bases). V was pared by 3 bases and J by 10 bases, with 16 bases between. The CDR3 is made up of 14 amino acids. Looked up from germline, CDR1 is KGHDR and CDR2 is SFDVKD. Here the CDR3 reads CATSDPITQGAQYF. The CDR3, as DNA: TGTGCCACCAGTGATCCGATTACACAGGGTGCGCAGTATTTT.

The chain recombines TRBV6-1 with TRBJ1-5, with D possibly TRBD1 on 5 matching bases. Germline CDR1 reads MNHNS; CDR2 reads SASEGT. Trimming took off 2 bases at V and 6 bases at J, with 11 bases between the two ends. The CDR3 is made up of 14 amino acids. The CDR3 sequence: CASSERPGPQPQHF. CDR3 DNA sequence: TGTGCCAGCAGTGAAAGGCCAGGGCCTCAGCCCCAGCATTTT.

The chain combines TRBV18 with TRBJ2-7; 11 bases are a match to TRBD2. The CDR3 runs to 19 residues. Germline loops: CDR1 KGHSH, CDR2 LQKENI. V shed 1 base and J 6 bases; nucleotides not matched to a gene: 17. CDR3 residues: CASSPQGLAEPVSTGEQYF. In nucleotides, the CDR3 is TGTGCCAGCTCACCACAGGGACTAGCGGAACCAGTCTCGACGGGCGAGCAGTACTTC.

This clone has more than one count but fewer than ten. The genes are TRBV6-2 or TRBV6-3 and TRBJ2-5, with TRBD1 matching 7 bases. This CDR3 has 16 amino acids. Germline V gives CDR1 MNHEY, CDR2 SVGEGT. The junction had 10 bases not matched to a gene; V was cut back by 2 bases and J by 4 bases. The CDR3 DNA reads as TGTGCCAGCAGTTACCTTAGACAGGGCAGTGGAGAGACCCAGTACTTC. Its translation: CASSYLRQGSGETQYF.

This clone turned up a few times. The chain uses TRBV6-2 or TRBV6-3 and TRBJ1-3; D gene uncertain. Germline-derived CDR1 and CDR2 are MNHEY and SVGEGT. The CDR3 runs 17 residues. The germline V and J ends were trimmed by 4 bases and 0 bases, with 16 bases remaining between them. This chain's CDR3 is CASSSQRARDSGNTIYF. DNA of the CDR3: TGTGCCAGCAGTTCCCAGAGGGCCCGAGACTCTGGAAACACCATATATTTT.

This chain uses TRBV5-1 with TRBJ2-5, with 8 bases aligning to TRBD2. The ends lost 4 bases at V and 7 bases at J; junction bases unmatched: 9. CDR3 size: 14 residues. CDR1 is SGHRS, CDR2 YFSETQ, per germline. In nucleotides, the CDR3 is TGCGCCAGCAGCATGAATAGCGGGGCCGGGACCCAGTACTTC. This encodes CASSMNSGAGTQYF.

The chain carries TRBV11-2 and TRBJ2-1; TRBD2 might be the D (6 bases). CDR3 length: 16 residues. The V end lost 1 base, the J end lost 2 bases, and 12 bases lay between the germline ends. Germline V gene lookup returns CDR1 SGHAT and CDR2 FQNNGV. CDR3 nucleotides: TGTGCCAGCAGCTTAGCTGACGCGGGGACCTACAATGAGCAGTTCTTC. Translated: CASSLADAGTYNEQFF.

The rearrangement links TRBV30 to TRBJ2-7, with D perhaps assigned TRBD1 or TRBD2 (6 bases each). The germline V gene has CDR1 GTSNPN and CDR2 SVGIG (reference sequence). The ends were cut back, 3 bases at V and 9 bases at J, with 12 bases in the middle. The CDR3 has 11 amino acids. CDR3 sequence (DNA): TGTGCCTGGAGGCTCGGAGGGGGGCAGTACTTC. This codes for CAWRLGGGQYF.

V usage is TRBV10-2 and J usage is TRBJ1-4; a possible D gene is TRBD1 (5 bases). This CDR3 has 15 residues. Germline-derived CDR1 and CDR2 are WSHSY and SAAADI. V was pared by 3 bases and J by 7 bases, with 15 bases between. As DNA, the CDR3 is TGCGCCAGCAGTGATCGGCAGGGTGATTCTGAAAAACTGTTTTTT. Its translation is CASSDRQGDSEKLFF.

In its sample, this clone was seen a few times. V is TRBV27 and J is TRBJ1-2; no reliable D call. Trimming shortened V by 6 bases and J by 5 bases, and 13 bases separated the two germline ends. Germline CDR1 MNHEY, CDR2 SMNVEV (reference sequence). The CDR3 is made up of 13 amino acids. In nucleotides, the CDR3 is TGTGCCAGCAGCCCAACAGCCACATATGGCTACACCTTC. Protein sequence: CASSPTATYGYTF.

The rearrangement joins TRBV21-1 to TRBJ1-5. TRBV21-1 constitutes a pseudogene. CDR3 length: 17 amino acids. CDR3 in amino acids: CASSPRRVRSGNQPQHF. In DNA form, the CDR3 reads TGTGCCAGCAGCCCCCGGAGGGTTAGATCAGGCAATCAGCCCCAGCATTTT.

The V and J genes are TRBV4-1 and TRBJ1-2; no reliable D call. Germline loops: CDR1 MGHRA, CDR2 YSYEKL. The CDR3 spans 14 residues. V lost 2 bases, J lost 4 bases, and 11 bases lay in between. As DNA, the CDR3 is TGCGCCAGCAGCCAAAGGGCCCCGGGCTATGGCTACACCTTC. Its protein is CASSQRAPGYGYTF.

V and J are TRBV29-1 and TRBJ1-1, with D possibly matching TRBD1 (6 bases). The germline CDR1 and CDR2 sequences are SQVTM and ANQGSEA. Trimming removed 7 bases at V and 1 base at J, with 16 bases between. This CDR3 is 14 amino acids long. As DNA, the CDR3 is TGCAGCGCCGCCGGGGGAGGGGGGAACACTGAAGCTTTCTTT. Its translation: CSAAGGGGNTEAFF.

The chain combines TRBV19 with TRBJ1-2; possibly TRBD1 for D (6 bases). The length of the CDR3 is 17 residues. Germline CDR1 and CDR2: LNHDA and SQIVND (reference sequence). V was trimmed by 7 bases and J by 2 bases, leaving 23 bases between them. CDR3 loop: CASKLRRGHSGNYGYTF. The CDR3, as DNA: TGTGCCAGTAAGCTCAGGAGGGGACATTCGGGGAACTATGGCTACACCTTC.

The chain has TRBV5-4 and TRBJ1-1; 9 bases agree with TRBD1. The CDR3 is made up of 12 amino acids. V dropped 0 bases and J dropped 11; count of bases not matched to a gene: 2. CDR1 is SGHNT and CDR2 is YYREEE in the germline V gene (reference sequence). The CDR3, as DNA: TGTGCCAGCAGCTTGGGACAGGGGGAGGCTTTCTTT. Translating gives CASSLGQGEAFF.

The chain employs TRBV7-2 and TRBJ1-2; D gene uncertain. V was clipped by 2 bases and J by 8 bases, with 6 bases between them. The germline CDR1 and CDR2 sequences are SGHTA and FQGNSA. The length of the CDR3 is 11 residues. The CDR3 here is CASSLMEGYTF. The DNA for the CDR3 is TGTGCCAGCAGCTTAATGGAAGGCTACACCTTC.